The 12 T cell receptor beta chains below all came from one sample that was sequenced in a study of Graves' ophthalmopathy and Graves' hyperthyroidism. Amplification targeted the TCR beta CDR3 regions, with RNA transcripts as the source material. First-round RT-PCR relied on HTBI primers, and a second-round multiplex PCR came next. A single record per CDR3 protein comes from TCRdb applying MiXCR to the multiplex PCR reads. The top ten clones hold 12% of a sample with around 340,000 distinct CDR3 sequences, about 17% of them seen once. Material for sequencing was peripheral blood. These receptors were collected from an adult man with Graves' ophthalmopathy.

This chain joins TRBV7-2 and TRBJ2-7; 8 positions agree with TRBD2. The CDR3 totals 15 residues. Germline lookup yields CDR1 SGHTA and CDR2 FQGNSA. V dropped 0 bases and J dropped 1; count of bases not matched to a gene: 2. The CDR3 nucleotides are TGTGCCAGCAGCTTAGCAGGGACTAGATCCTACGAGCAGTACTTC. It is translated as CASSLAGTRSYEQYF.

This clonotype was detected many times. This chain connects TRBV6-2 or TRBV6-3 to TRBJ1-2; TRBD1 might be the D (5 bases). The CDR3 covers 13 residues. Germline values: CDR1 MNHEY, CDR2 SVGEGT. The ends were cut back, 2 bases at V and 6 bases at J, with 10 bases in the middle. CDR3 DNA sequence: TGTGCCAGCAGTTACGTCCAGGGCGATGGCTACACCTTC. Its translation: CASSYVQGDGYTF.

The chain carries TRBV11-2 and TRBJ1-1; 8 bases are shared with TRBD1. The CDR3 consists of 15 residues. Germline trimming cut 5 bases from V and 6 bases from J; bases unmatched to any gene: 11. Germline V CDR1 and CDR2: SGHAT, FQNNGV. DNA for the CDR3: TGTGCCAGCAGCCGAGGACAGGGCCTTGATGCTGAAGCTTTCTTT. Protein sequence: CASSRGQGLDAEAFF.

In its sample, this clonotype was seen a few times. The chain uses TRBV28 and TRBJ1-5, with D uncertain. This CDR3 comprises 14 residues. Germline V CDR1 and CDR2: MDHEN, SYDVKM. Deletions cut 2 bases from V and 2 bases from J, with 7 bases between. The CDR3: CASSLGWGNQPQHF. DNA of the CDR3: TGTGCCAGCAGTTTAGGGTGGGGCAATCAGCCCCAGCATTTT.

V and J are TRBV6-1 and TRBJ1-6; 7 bases match TRBD1. This CDR3 region has 16 residues. The germline V gene encodes CDR1 MNHNS and CDR2 SASEGT. The trim removed 3 bases at V and 10 bases at J, leaving 12 bases unmatched. CDR3 nucleotides: TGTGCCAGCAGTGACTTGGGATCAGGGGGACGGTCACCCCTCCACTTT. As protein: CASSDLGSGGRSPLHF.

The table lists this clonotype with a few counts. This chain links TRBV11-1 with TRBJ1-5, with 7 nucleotides matching TRBD1. This CDR3 has 19 amino acids. V lost 1 base and J lost 3; bases outside the gene matches: 15. Germline values: CDR1 SGHAT, CDR2 FQDESV (reference sequence). The CDR3 sequence is CASSLGPPDRDRSNQPQHF. CDR3 sequence (DNA): TGTGCCAGCAGCTTAGGCCCCCCCGACAGGGATCGCTCCAATCAGCCCCAGCATTTT.

This clonotype was picked up many times. The J gene is TRBJ2-5, the V gene TRBV2; D gene uncertain. This CDR3 is 15 amino acids long. Germline CDR1 reads SNHLY; CDR2 reads FYNNEI. The V end lost 0 bases, the J end lost 5 bases, and 13 bases lay between the germline ends. This chain's CDR3 is CASSEAPDMGETQYF. The CDR3 DNA is TGTGCCAGCAGTGAAGCGCCCGACATGGGCGAGACCCAGTACTTC.

This clonotype was detected ten times or more. The gene calls are TRBV5-5 and TRBJ1-5; TRBD1 matches at 8 bases. The CDR3 consists of 16 residues. The V and J ends lost 4 bases and 5 bases, in that order; junction bases with no gene match: 11. CDR1 and CDR2 from the germline V gene are SGHKS and YYEKEE (reference sequence). The CDR3 here is CASSPRGQGAYQPQHF. The CDR3 DNA follows: TGTGCCAGCAGCCCCAGGGGGCAGGGGGCCTATCAGCCCCAGCATTTT.

The chain employs TRBV28 and TRBJ1-5; 8 bases align to TRBD1. The germline CDR1 and CDR2 sequences are MDHEN and SYDVKM. The length of the CDR3 is 17 residues. V was pared by 8 bases and J by 5 bases, with 17 bases of the junction left unmatched. CDR3 protein: CASGAPGQVDSYQPQHF. The DNA of the CDR3 is TGTGCCAGCGGGGCTCCGGGACAGGTAGACTCTTATCAGCCCCAGCATTTT.

At least ten counts were recorded for this clonotype. The V and J genes are TRBV27 and TRBJ1-5; D unclear. Trimming took 7 bases from V and 1 from J, leaving 14 bases between them. This CDR3 comprises 15 residues. Germline CDR1 is MNHEY and CDR2 is SMNVEV (reference sequence). The CDR3 here is CASMIRWSSNQPQHF. Written as DNA, the CDR3 is TGTGCCAGCATGATTAGGTGGTCGAGCAATCAGCCCCAGCATTTT.

This clonotype showed up just a few times. The V and J genes are TRBV12-3 or TRBV12-4 and TRBJ2-7, with 8 nucleotides matching TRBD2. V lost 5 bases and J lost 6; bases outside the gene matches: 12. CDR3 length equals 15 residues. CDR3 sequence reads: CASSKNTGLVVEQYF. The DNA of the CDR3 is TGTGCCAGCAGTAAGAATACGGGACTAGTCGTCGAGCAGTACTTC.

This clonotype has ten or more counts. The chain couples TRBV29-1 to TRBJ1-2, with 9 positions matching TRBD1. V was clipped by 3 bases and J by 5 bases; unmatched bases: 4. The germline V gene encodes CDR1 SQVTM and CDR2 ANQGSEA. The CDR3 consists of 13 residues. The CDR3 protein is CSVEVGTGYGYTF. Here the CDR3 DNA reads TGCAGCGTTGAGGTCGGGACAGGGTATGGCTACACCTTC. The full variable domain, in which reference TRBV29-1 and TRBJ1-2 provide the parts outside the CDR3, is SAVISQKPSRDICQRGTSLTIQCQVDSQVTMMFWYRQQPGQSLTLIATANQGSEATYESGFVIDKFPISRPNLTFSTLTVSNMSPEDSSIYLCSVEVGTGYGYTFGSGTRLTVV.